This entry describes one T cell receptor (beta chain). This sample is part of a study of cytomegalovirus exposure and HLA in healthy donors. Overall study context: Early released data comprised about 85 million unique TCRs from HLA-typed donors.

The PCR was carried out with 60 Vbeta primers and 13 Jbeta primers. Method: immunoSEQ multiplex PCR; TCRdb's copy keeps in-frame clones and lacks some. Here the sample spans 180,000 or so clones, 82% being singletons. CDR3 length equals 14 residues. V shed 3 bases and J 6 bases; nucleotides not matched to a gene: 4. Germline CDR1 and CDR2: SGDLS and YYNGEE. This receptor was taken from a middle-aged man in good health and CMV-seronegative. J is TRBJ1-4 and V is TRBV9, with TRBD1 matching over 8 bases. Material for sequencing was PBMCs. CDR3 bases: TGTGCCAGCAGCGCGGACAGGGTTTATGAAAAACTGTTTTTT. This translates into CASSADRVYEKLFF.